A single sample is the source of the 15 T cell receptor beta chains below, sequenced in a study of molecular identifiers for immune sequencing clone quantification. A single record per CDR3 protein comes from TCRdb applying MiXCR to the PCR reads. The repertoire includes a few hundred thousand distinct CDR3 sequences, under 30% of them detected once, and under 0.85% sits in the top ten. The sequencing input was naive CD8+ T cells from blood, with Jurkat cell RNA spiked in. Subset meaning: FACS-sorted CD8+CD4-CCR7+CD45RA+ naive T cells. The receptors come from a human donor in good health. Some libraries in this study had Jurkat cell RNA spiked in.

Of note for this clonotype: Given a much more abundant clone one base away, this may be a read error. J is TRBJ1-4 and V is TRBV27; TRBD1 might be the D (5 bases). The CDR3 runs 14 residues. The germline V gene encodes CDR1 MNHEY and CDR2 SMNVEV (reference sequence). The CDR3: CASSFYFRDEKLVF. CDR3 in DNA: TGTGCCAGCAGTTTTTATTTCAGGGATGAAAAACTGGTTTTT.

This clonotype has a handful of counts. The chain has TRBV27 and TRBJ2-3, with 13 bases that match TRBD2. Per the germline V gene, CDR1 is MNHEY and CDR2 is SMNVEV (reference sequence). This CDR3 has 16 residues. V dropped 5 bases and J dropped 4; count of bases not matched to a gene: 6. The CDR3 nucleotides read TGTGCCAGCAGTCCGGGACTAGCGGGAATCCCAGATACGCAGTATTTT. Encoded protein: CASSPGLAGIPDTQYF.

This clonotype was seen more than once but under ten times. This chain links TRBV5-8 with TRBJ2-4; D gene uncertain. CDR3 length: 17 residues. The V gene's germline CDR1 is SGHTS and CDR2 YDEGEE. The V end was cut by 0 bases, the J end by 0 bases, with 13 bases between. This CDR3 reads CASSLGAGSLAKNIQYF. CDR3 in DNA: TGTGCCAGCAGCTTGGGCGCAGGCAGCCTAGCCAAAAACATTCAGTACTTC.

Comments on this clonotype: Being one base from a much bigger clone, this may be a read error. V gene TRBV28 combines with J gene TRBJ2-3, with no clear D. The CDR3 runs to 14 residues. In germline, CDR1 is MDHEN, CDR2 SYDVKM. Trimming removed 5 bases at V and 6 bases at J, with 15 bases between. The CDR3 sequence is CASSPEVPPDTQYF. In nucleotides, the CDR3 is TGTGCCAGCAGTCCCGAGGTCCCACCCGATACGCAGTATTTT. The whole variable domain, filled in from reference TRBV28 and TRBJ2-3, reads DVKVTQSSRYLVKRTGEKVFLECVQDMDHENMFWYRQDPGLGLRLIYFSYDVKMKEKGDIPEGYSVSREKKERFSLILESASTNQTSMYLCASSPEVPPDTQYFGPGTRLTVL.

In its sample, this clonotype was seen a few times. The chain combines TRBV20-1 with TRBJ1-3; D unclear. Between the trimmed V and J ends, which lost 4 bases and 0 bases, there was a span of 13 bases. The germline CDR1 and CDR2 sequences are DFQATT and SNEGSKA (reference sequence). The length of the CDR3 is 15 residues. The CDR3 nucleotides read TGCAGTGCTACTCACAAGACCGACTCTGGAAACACCATATATTTT. Residues: CSATHKTDSGNTIYF.

The V gene is TRBV10-2, the J gene TRBJ2-5; possible D gene TRBD1, 6 bases. Germline V lookup: CDR1 WSHSY, CDR2 SAAADI. The length of the CDR3 is 14 residues. Trimming took 4 bases from V and 4 from J, leaving 13 bases between them. DNA for the CDR3: TGCGCCAGCAGTGTAGCCAGGGGCCGAGAGACCCAGTACTTC. It codes for CASSVARGRETQYF.

This clonotype was found a few times. One base away lies a much larger clone, so this may be a sequencing read error. The chain carries TRBV6-2 or TRBV6-3 and TRBJ1-1; perhaps TRBD1 as D (5 bases). V lost 6 bases to trimming and J lost 1 base, with 9 bases between them. CDR3 length equals 13 residues. Looked up from germline, CDR1 is MNHEY and CDR2 is SVGEGT. CDR3 protein: CASRETENTEAFF. The CDR3 DNA follows: TGTGCCAGCAGAGAGACAGAGAACACTGAAGCTTTCTTT.

In regard to this clonotype: This may stem from a read error, because a much larger clone lies one nucleotide away. This sequence joins TRBV6-5 and TRBJ2-7; 8 nucleotides match TRBD2. CDR3 length: 14 residues. The germline gives CDR1 MNHEY, CDR2 SVGAGI. The CDR3 loop is CASSTRGGAYAQYF. For the CDR3, the DNA is TGTGCCAGCAGTACCCGGGGGGGGGCCTACGCGCAGTACTTC.

This clonotype was seen a single time. This may be a read error: a much more frequent sequence differs by one nucleotide. This chain links TRBV29-1 with TRBJ1-2; unclear D gene. The germline V and J ends were trimmed by 4 bases and 8 bases, with 14 bases remaining between them. This CDR3 is 12 amino acids long. The germline gives CDR1 SQVTM, CDR2 ANQGSEA. The CDR3 sequence: CSVVDGLRGYTF. In nucleotides, the CDR3 is TGCAGCGTTGTTGATGGGCTTAGGGGCTACACCTTC. Full variable domain (rest looked up from reference TRBV29-1 and TRBJ1-2): SAVISQKPSRDICQRGTSLTIQCQVDSQVTMMFWYRQQPGQSLTLIATANQGSEATYESGFVIDKFPISRPNLTFSTLTVSNMSPEDSSIYLCSVVDGLRGYTFGSGTRLTVV.

V and J are TRBV28 and TRBJ2-7; D remains ambiguous. V lost 3 bases, J lost 2 bases, and 11 bases lay in between. Germline V gene sequence: CDR1 MDHEN, CDR2 SYDVKM. This CDR3 comprises 14 residues. The CDR3 DNA follows: TGTGCCAGCAGTTTGGTCAACACAGCCTACGAGCAGTACTTC. Its protein product is CASSLVNTAYEQYF.

This clonotype was seen a few times. One end of the junction is discordant with germline, which a read error may explain. The chain joins TRBV2 to TRBJ2-7; D unclear. The CDR3 is 13 amino acids. Germline assignment: CDR1 SNHLY and CDR2 FYNNEI. This CDR3 is CASNEGISHEQYF. The CDR3 DNA follows: TGTGCCAGCAACGAAGGGATCTCCCACGAGCAGTACTTC.

This clonotype came up a few times. V usage is TRBV7-9 and J usage is TRBJ1-1; D is ambiguous. V lost 4 bases, J lost 6 bases, and 21 bases lay in between. CDR1 is SEHNR, CDR2 FQNEAQ, per germline (reference sequence). This CDR3 comprises 16 residues. This chain's CDR3 is CASSSLPHLDRPEAFF. For the CDR3, the DNA is TGTGCCAGCAGCTCCCTCCCCCACCTGGACCGGCCTGAAGCTTTCTTT.

This clonotype was counted only a few times. This chain links TRBV27 with TRBJ2-7; no clear D gene. The V end lost 8 bases, the J end lost 6 bases, and 11 bases lay between the germline ends. The CDR3 consists of 11 residues. CDR1 is MNHEY, CDR2 SMNVEV, per germline (reference sequence). CDR3 amino acids: CASGRSREQYF. The CDR3 region has the DNA TGTGCCAGCGGAAGGAGTCGCGAGCAGTACTTC.

About this clonotype: A much larger clonotype is one base distant, so this may be a read error. The gene calls are TRBV12-3 or TRBV12-4 and TRBJ1-1; 9 nucleotides line up with TRBD1. Trimming cost V 8 bases and J 4 bases; bases outside gene matches: 11. The CDR3 totals 15 residues. The CDR3 loop is CASGWAGTGFTEAFF. CDR3 nucleotide sequence: TGTGCCAGCGGTTGGGCCGGGACAGGGTTCACTGAAGCTTTCTTT.

Worth noting for this clonotype: In this CDR3 the conserved last residue, phenylalanine or tryptophan, is missing, so a read error is likely. This chain links TRBV5-1 with TRBJ1-5; D uncertain. Germline V gene lookup returns CDR1 SGHRS and CDR2 YFSETQ. V was cut by 0 bases and J by 6 bases, with 10 bases left in between. This CDR3 is 14 amino acids long. The CDR3 DNA follows: TGCGCCAGCAGCTTGGTTTCAGGCGGTCAGCCCCAGCATCTT. Residues: CASSLVSGGQPQHL.